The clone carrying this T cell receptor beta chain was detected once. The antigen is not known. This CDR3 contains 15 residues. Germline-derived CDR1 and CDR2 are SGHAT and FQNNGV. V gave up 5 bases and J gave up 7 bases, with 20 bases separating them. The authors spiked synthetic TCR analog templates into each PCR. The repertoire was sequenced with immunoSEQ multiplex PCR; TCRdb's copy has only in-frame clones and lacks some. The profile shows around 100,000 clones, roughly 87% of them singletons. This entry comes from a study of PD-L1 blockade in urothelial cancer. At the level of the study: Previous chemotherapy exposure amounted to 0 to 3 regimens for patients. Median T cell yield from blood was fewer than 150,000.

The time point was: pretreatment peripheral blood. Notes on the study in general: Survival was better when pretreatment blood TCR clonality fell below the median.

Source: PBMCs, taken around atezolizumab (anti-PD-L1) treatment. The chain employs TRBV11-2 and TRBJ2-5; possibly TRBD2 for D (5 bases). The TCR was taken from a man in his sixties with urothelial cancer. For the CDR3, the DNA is TGTGCCAGCAGCAAGGCACTCGGAGGTTTTGGGACCCAGTACTTC. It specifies CASSKALGGFGTQYF. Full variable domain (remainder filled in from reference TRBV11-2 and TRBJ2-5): EAGVAQSPRYKIIEKRQSVAFWCNPISGHATLYWYQQILGQGPKLLIQFQNNGVVDDSQLPKDRFSAERLKGVDSTLKIQPAKLEDSAVYLCASSKALGGFGTQYFGPGTRLLVL.